This T cell receptor beta chain was identified in a study of Graves' ophthalmopathy and Graves' hyperthyroidism. Study summary: Before any treatment was given, at initial diagnosis, peripheral blood was collected.

If patients had other autoimmune diseases, uncontrolled infections, pregnancy or lactation, they were excluded. For repertoire sequencing, the TCR beta CDR3 regions were amplified from RNA transcripts. The workflow started with a first-round RT-PCR run with HTBI primers and then moved on to a second-round multiplex PCR. Each CDR3 protein is one row after TCRdb ran MiXCR on the multiplex PCR reads. The table lists a few hundred thousand distinct CDR3 sequences, about 22% of them singletons. V lost 6 bases and J lost 5; bases outside the gene matches: 9. This CDR3 has 14 amino acids. CDR1 and CDR2 from the germline V gene are MDHEN and SYDVKM.

Sequenced: peripheral blood. This chain joins TRBV28 and TRBJ2-7; TRBD1 aligns across 8 bases. The sequence derives from a woman in her fifties or sixties with Graves' ophthalmopathy. The CDR3 DNA reads TGTGCCAGCAGAAAGGACAGGGCCCCCGACGAGCAGTACTTC. It yields the protein CASRKDRAPDEQYF.